The T cell receptor (beta chain) described here comes from a study of CD8 T cells in ankylosing spondylitis. Findings of the study overall: For ankylosing spondylitis blood, a TCR beta motif of seven to nine highly homologous variants appeared characteristic. Certain motif variants had earlier appeared in reactive arthritis synovial fluid and blood.

TCRdb itself ran the 5' RACE reads through MiXCR, one entry per CDR3 protein. Seen here are a few hundred thousand distinct CDR3 sequences, approximately 20% observed once, and the top ten hold roughly 16%. On this clonotype: Its specificity is not known.

The V end lost 1 base, the J end lost 2 bases, and 12 bases lay between the germline ends. Germline V gives CDR1 MGHRA, CDR2 YSYEKL. The CDR3 extends over 16 amino acids. The genes are TRBV4-1 and TRBJ1-5; no definite D call. Sequences were obtained from blood, either unsorted or a sorted T cell fraction (not recorded which). This TCR came from a male donor with ankylosing spondylitis. CDR3 nucleotides: TGCGCCAGCAGCCAAGTCGAGAACTCCGGCAATCAGCCCCAGCATTTT. Protein sequence: CASSQVENSGNQPQHF.